These T cell receptor beta chains were read from a single sample in a study of cytomegalovirus exposure and HLA in healthy donors. The repertoire was sequenced with immunoSEQ multiplex PCR; TCRdb's copy has only in-frame clones and lacks some. This repertoire shows around 190,000 clones, 65% to 90% found once; its top ten account for roughly 0.32%. Sample: PBMCs. Receptors originate from a woman in her 30s in good health and CMV-seronegative. Both conserved end residues are part of each CDR3. D genes are given only for firm matches. Size tells how often a clone was seen (once, few, many) or the class of an expanded clone, and some rows leave it out.

d_call: TRBD1; j_call: TRBJ1-2; clone_size: -; v_call: TRBV5-6; cdr3_aa: CASSSTGFGYTF; cdr3_nt: TGTGCCAGCAGCTCGACAGGGTTTGGCTACACCTTC
d_call: -; j_call: TRBJ1-5; clone_size: -; v_call: TRBV27; cdr3_aa: CASSLLAKGSNQPQHF; cdr3_nt: TGTGCCAGCAGTTTATTGGCCAAGGGGAGCAATCAGCCCCAGCATTTT
d_call: -; j_call: TRBJ2-7; clone_size: -; v_call: TRBV5-6; cdr3_aa: CASSSGLGTSYEQYF; cdr3_nt: TGTGCCAGCAGCTCCGGACTGGGGACATCCTACGAGCAGTACTTC
d_call: TRBD2; j_call: TRBJ2-1; clone_size: once; v_call: TRBV6-1; cdr3_aa: CASRLADYNEQFF; cdr3_nt: TGTGCCAGCAGGCTAGCGGACTACAATGAGCAGTTCTTC
d_call: -; j_call: TRBJ2-7; clone_size: -; v_call: TRBV7-9; cdr3_aa: CASSLGSGYYEQYF; cdr3_nt: TGTGCCAGCAGCTTAGGGTCGGGATACTACGAGCAGTACTTC
d_call: TRBD1; j_call: TRBJ1-2; clone_size: -; v_call: TRBV28; cdr3_aa: CASSEDRAYYGYTF; cdr3_nt: TGTGCCAGCAGTGAGGACAGGGCCTACTATGGCTACACCTTC
d_call: TRBD2; j_call: TRBJ2-1; clone_size: -; v_call: TRBV19; cdr3_aa: CASTIGRGNEQFF; cdr3_nt: TGTGCCAGTACCATCGGGAGGGGCAATGAGCAGTTCTTC
d_call: -; j_call: TRBJ1-6; clone_size: -; v_call: TRBV2; cdr3_aa: CASSELGGPLHF; cdr3_nt: TGTGCCAGCAGTGAACTAGGAGGACCCCTCCACTTT
d_call: TRBD1; j_call: TRBJ2-2; clone_size: -; v_call: TRBV5-1; cdr3_aa: CASSRDTGGVTPGELFF; cdr3_nt: TGCGCCAGCAGCCGTGACACAGGGGGCGTTACCCCCGGGGAGCTGTTTTTT
d_call: TRBD1; j_call: TRBJ1-1; clone_size: -; v_call: TRBV6-1; cdr3_aa: CASSVGQGDTEAFF; cdr3_nt: TGTGCCAGCAGTGTTGGACAGGGGGACACTGAAGCTTTCTTT
d_call: -; j_call: TRBJ2-1; clone_size: -; v_call: TRBV5-1; cdr3_aa: CASSLALGKTYNEQFF; cdr3_nt: TGCGCCAGCAGCTTGGCCCTCGGGAAGACCTACAATGAGCAGTTCTTC
d_call: TRBD1; j_call: TRBJ2-1; clone_size: -; v_call: TRBV15; cdr3_aa: CATSRPTGTADLQFF; cdr3_nt: TGTGCCACCAGCAGACCAACCGGGACAGCGGACCTTCAGTTCTTC
d_call: TRBD1; j_call: TRBJ2-7; clone_size: -; v_call: TRBV19; cdr3_aa: CASSFGTGELYEQYF; cdr3_nt: TGTGCCAGTAGTTTTGGGACAGGAGAGCTCTACGAGCAGTACTTC
d_call: -; j_call: TRBJ2-3; clone_size: -; v_call: TRBV2; cdr3_aa: CASSTADTQYF; cdr3_nt: TGTGCCAGCAGTACAGCAGATACGCAGTATTTT
d_call: -; j_call: TRBJ2-7; clone_size: -; v_call: TRBV11-2; cdr3_aa: CASSLDLGDTRTYEQYF; cdr3_nt: TGTGCCAGCAGCTTAGATCTGGGGGACACCCGGACCTACGAGCAGTACTTC
d_call: -; j_call: TRBJ1-1; clone_size: -; v_call: TRBV27; cdr3_aa: CASEPLGRNTEAFF; cdr3_nt: TGTGCCAGCGAACCCCTGGGGCGAAACACTGAAGCTTTCTTT
d_call: TRBD2; j_call: TRBJ2-1; clone_size: -; v_call: TRBV9; cdr3_aa: CASSQGPGTSGSLGLYDEQFF; cdr3_nt: TGTGCCAGCAGCCAGGGCCCCGGGACTAGCGGCTCCTTGGGCCTTTACGATGAGCAGTTCTTC
d_call: -; j_call: TRBJ2-1; clone_size: once; v_call: TRBV5-1; cdr3_aa: CASSLFPNEQFF; cdr3_nt: TGCGCCAGCAGCTTGTTCCCGAATGAGCAGTTCTTC
d_call: -; j_call: TRBJ2-3; clone_size: few; v_call: TRBV6-6; cdr3_aa: CASSYVSDTQYF; cdr3_nt: TGTGCCAGCAGTTATGTCTCAGATACGCAGTATTTT
d_call: -; j_call: TRBJ2-2; clone_size: -; v_call: TRBV27; cdr3_aa: CASSFSAGELFF; cdr3_nt: TGTGCCAGCAGTTTTTCGGCCGGGGAGCTGTTTTTT
d_call: TRBD2; j_call: TRBJ2-3; clone_size: once; v_call: TRBV29-1; cdr3_aa: CSVGVPGRAGDTQYF; cdr3_nt: TGCAGCGTTGGAGTACCCGGGAGGGCCGGGGATACGCAGTATTTT
d_call: -; j_call: TRBJ2-1; clone_size: -; v_call: TRBV5-1; cdr3_aa: CASSPGSSFGEQFF; cdr3_nt: TGCGCCAGCAGCCCCGGGTCCAGCTTTGGTGAGCAGTTCTTC
d_call: TRBD2; j_call: TRBJ2-1; clone_size: -; v_call: TRBV6-5; cdr3_aa: CASRWTSWHEQFF; cdr3_nt: TGTGCCAGCAGATGGACTAGCTGGCATGAGCAGTTCTTC
d_call: TRBD1; j_call: TRBJ1-4; clone_size: -; v_call: TRBV19; cdr3_aa: CASRGTGAEKLFF; cdr3_nt: TGTGCCAGTAGGGGGACAGGGGCGGAAAAACTGTTTTTT
d_call: -; j_call: TRBJ2-7; clone_size: -; v_call: TRBV28; cdr3_aa: CASTGSTNRLYEQYF; cdr3_nt: TGTGCCAGCACAGGGTCCACCAATCGCCTCTACGAGCAGTACTTC
d_call: -; j_call: TRBJ1-5; clone_size: -; v_call: TRBV19; cdr3_aa: CASSIPDLDQHF; cdr3_nt: TGTGCCAGTAGTATTCCAGACTTAGACCAGCATTTT
d_call: TRBD1; j_call: TRBJ2-2; clone_size: -; v_call: TRBV30; cdr3_aa: CAWTGGRYTGELFF; cdr3_nt: TGTGCCTGGACAGGGGGAAGGTATACCGGGGAGCTGTTTTTT
d_call: -; j_call: TRBJ1-2; clone_size: -; v_call: TRBV5-1; cdr3_aa: CASSLGTGIYGYTF; cdr3_nt: TGCGCCAGCAGCTTGGGCACAGGGATTTATGGCTACACCTTC
d_call: -; j_call: TRBJ2-1; clone_size: -; v_call: TRBV4-2; cdr3_aa: CASSPKRSASGYNEQFF; cdr3_nt: TGTGCCAGCAGCCCCAAGAGGTCGGCGTCGGGTTACAATGAGCAATTCTTC